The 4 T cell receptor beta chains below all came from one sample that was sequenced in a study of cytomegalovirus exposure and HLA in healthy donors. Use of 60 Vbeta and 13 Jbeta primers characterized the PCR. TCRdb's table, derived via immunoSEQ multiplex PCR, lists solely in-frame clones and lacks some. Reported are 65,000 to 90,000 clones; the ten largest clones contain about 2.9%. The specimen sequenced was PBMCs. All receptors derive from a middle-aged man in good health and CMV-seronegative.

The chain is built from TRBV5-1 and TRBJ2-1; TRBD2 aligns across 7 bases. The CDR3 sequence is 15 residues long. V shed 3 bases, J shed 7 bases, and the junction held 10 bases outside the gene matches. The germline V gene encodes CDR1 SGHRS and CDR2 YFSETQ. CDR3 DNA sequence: TGCGCCAGCAGCTGGGGGGGGGACTTATCGAATGAGCAGTTCTTC. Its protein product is CASSWGGDLSNEQFF.

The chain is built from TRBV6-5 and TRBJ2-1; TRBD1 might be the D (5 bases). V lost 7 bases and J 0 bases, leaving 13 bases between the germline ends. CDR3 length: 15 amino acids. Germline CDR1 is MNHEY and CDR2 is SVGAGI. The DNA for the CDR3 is TGTGCCAGCATGGCAGGGCATAGCTCCTACAATGAGCAGTTCTTC. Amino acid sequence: CASMAGHSSYNEQFF.

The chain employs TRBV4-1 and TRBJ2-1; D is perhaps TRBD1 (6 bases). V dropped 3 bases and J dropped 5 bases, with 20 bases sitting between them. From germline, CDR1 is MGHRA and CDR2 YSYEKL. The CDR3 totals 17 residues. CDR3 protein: CASSQIPQGAVDNEQFF. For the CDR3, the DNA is TGCGCCAGCAGCCAGATCCCACAGGGCGCGGTTGACAATGAGCAGTTCTTC.

The CDR3 DNA is TGTGCCAGCAGTTCTGCAGGGATGGCATTCTATGGCTACACCTTC. Translating it yields CASSSAGMAFYGYTF. The chain links TRBV27 to TRBJ1-2; weak D call: TRBD1 (5 bases). The CDR3 totals 15 residues. Trimming shortened V by 4 bases and J by 4 bases, and 16 bases separated the two germline ends. Germline V CDR1 and CDR2: MNHEY, SMNVEV (reference sequence).